This TCR beta chain was found in a study of CD8 T cells in Susac syndrome. The CDR3 totals 17 residues. Germline CDR1 is MGHRA and CDR2 is YSYEKL. V shed 2 bases and J 4 bases; nucleotides not matched to a gene: 8. When the RNA was reverse transcribed, random hexamers were used with an input of about 0.45 to 1 ug. TCRdb ran MiXCR on the immunoSEQ multiplex PCR reads and lists one entry per CDR3 protein. In the table there are a few hundred thousand distinct CDR3 sequences, 85% to 90% of which are singletons. What was sequenced was CD8+ T cells from PBMCs. The TCR was taken from a human donor with multiple sclerosis. The chain links TRBV4-1 to TRBJ2-2, with 9 bases that match TRBD1. The CDR3 DNA reads TGCGCCAGCAGCCAAATAATGGACAGGGGCTTCACCGGGGAGCTGTTTTTT. Translated, it gives CASSQIMDRGFTGELFF.